These T cell receptor beta chains were read from a single sample in a study of beta chain features in type 1 diabetes. Clones were sequenced by immunoSEQ multiplex PCR, and TCRdb holds only the in-frame ones, with some missing. The profile covers 300,000 to 350,000 clones, with approximately 13% appearing a single time and roughly 0.015% taken by the ten largest. What was sequenced was naive CD4+ T cells from blood. The receptors here all came from a woman aged 18-29 years with type 1 diabetes. The CDR3 runs from the conserved cysteine through the conserved F or W. Fields, in order: D gene, clone size, J gene, V gene, CDR3 DNA, CDR3 protein. A D gene is named only where the DNA matches it firmly. The size of a clone is reported for some rows only, either as once, few or many, or as a class for expanded clones.

-,-,TRBJ2-5,TRBV5-4,TGTGCCAGCAGCTTTTCCGGGAGTTGGGTGACCCAGTACTTC,CASSFSGSWVTQYF
-,-,TRBJ2-7,TRBV30,TGTGCCTGGAGTGTAAGACTTATCGACGAGCAGTACTTC,CAWSVRLIDEQYF
-,few,TRBJ2-3,TRBV27,TGTGCCAGCAGTCCCACCGGCCCCACAGTGGGTACGCAGTATTTT,CASSPTGPTVGTQYF
-,-,TRBJ1-5,TRBV28,TGTGCCAGCAGTTTAAAAGCTCAGCCCCAGCATTTT,CASSLKAQPQHF
-,few,TRBJ2-5,TRBV7-3,TGTGCCAGCAGCTTAAATCCCGAAGAGACCCAGTACTTC,CASSLNPEETQYF
-,-,TRBJ2-5,TRBV4-2,TGTGCCAGCAGCCAGTGGGACAAAGAGACCCAGTACTTC,CASSQWDKETQYF
-,-,TRBJ2-7,TRBV28,TGTGCCAGCAGCTCCGCACGGGAGTTTGACGAGCAGTACTTC,CASSSAREFDEQYF
TRBD2,-,TRBJ2-5,TRBV9,TGTGCCAGCAGCGTAGCGGCTAGCGGGAGCAGGGAGACCCAGTACTTC,CASSVAASGSRETQYF
TRBD2,-,TRBJ2-7,TRBV5-4,TGTGCCAGCAGCGTACGGACTAGCGGTTACGAGCAGTACTTC,CASSVRTSGYEQYF
-,few,TRBJ2-1,TRBV7-7,TGTGCCAGCAGCTTAGGGCAGGCCTCCTACAATGAGCAGTTCTTC,CASSLGQASYNEQFF
TRBD2,few,TRBJ2-1,TRBV7-3,TGTGCCAGCAGCTGGACTAGCGAGACCTACAATGAGCAGTTCTTC,CASSWTSETYNEQFF
TRBD2,-,TRBJ2-1,TRBV9,TGTGCCAGCAGCTACGGGACTAGCGGGCCCCTAAACTACAATGAGCAGTTCTTC,CASSYGTSGPLNYNEQFF